Following are 31 T cell receptor beta chains from one sample sequenced in a study of T cell repertoires in cytomegalovirus infection. TCRdb independently ran MiXCR on the reads; one entry per CDR3 protein. This table has some 680,000 distinct CDR3 sequences, 35% to 45% appearing once. The sample consisted of PBMCs. Receptor source: a human donor in good health (CMV status not recorded). Some clones in this sample may be carry-over from other donors' samples.

There are a few counts of this clonotype. The chain carries TRBV7-6 and TRBJ2-1; D ambiguous. This CDR3 region has 11 residues. CDR1 and CDR2 from the germline V gene are SGHVS and FNYEAQ. V was clipped by 8 bases and J by 1 base, with 3 bases between them. CDR3 region: CASGSYNEQFF. CDR3 nucleotide sequence: TGTGCCAGCGGTTCCTACAATGAGCAGTTCTTC. The variable domain in full, completed from reference TRBV7-6 and TRBJ2-1, reads GAGVSQSPRYKVTKRGQDVALRCDPISGHVSLYWYRQALGQGPEFLTYFNYEAQQDKSGLPNDRFSAERPEGSISTLTIQRTEQRDSAMYRCASGSYNEQFFGPGTRLTVL.

The gene calls are TRBV27 and TRBJ2-1; the match to TRBD2 covers 8 bases. V lost 7 bases, J lost 2 bases, and 7 bases stayed unmatched. The germline V gene has CDR1 MNHEY and CDR2 SMNVEV (reference sequence). CDR3 length: 15 residues. Here the CDR3 DNA reads TGTGCCAGCACCCGGGGGGGCCGAACCTACAATGAGCAGTTCTTC. Translated, it gives CASTRGGRTYNEQFF.

The V gene is TRBV25-1, the J gene TRBJ2-1; 9 bases align to TRBD2. The CDR3 contains 17 residues. Germline-derived CDR1 and CDR2 are MGHDK and SYGVNS. V shed 1 base and J 8 bases; nucleotides not matched to a gene: 12. The CDR3 here is CASSEFRVAGVDDEQFF. The CDR3 DNA sequence: TGTGCCAGCAGTGAATTTAGGGTAGCGGGAGTTGACGATGAGCAGTTCTTC. The variable domain in full, with the rest retrieved from reference TRBV25-1 and TRBJ2-1, is EADIYQTPRYLVIGTGKKITLECSQTMGHDKMYWYQQDPGMELHLIHYSYGVNSTEKGDLSSESTVSRIRTEHFPLTLESARPSHTSQYLCASSEFRVAGVDDEQFFGPGTRLTVL.

This clonotype has a handful of counts. The V gene is TRBV20-1, the J gene TRBJ1-2, with a tentative D call TRBD1 (5 bases). Trimming shortened V by 3 bases and J by 7 bases, and 21 bases separated the two germline ends. This CDR3 contains 15 residues. Germline V CDR1 and CDR2: DFQATT, SNEGSKA (reference sequence). CDR3 sequence: CSARPPARVSFGYTF. The DNA of the CDR3 is TGCAGTGCTAGGCCACCGGCCAGGGTATCCTTTGGCTACACCTTC.

This clonotype was observed a handful of times. The V gene is TRBV11-1, the J gene TRBJ2-2; 9 nucleotides align to TRBD1. Germline CDR1 reads SGHAT; CDR2 reads FQDESV (reference sequence). This CDR3 is built from 16 residues. Trimming took 7 bases from V and 6 from J; bases not matched to a gene: 12. CDR3 residues: CASTVTRDRVSGELFF. The CDR3, as DNA: TGTGCCAGCACCGTTACCCGGGACAGGGTATCCGGGGAGCTGTTTTTT.

The chain uses TRBV6-1 and TRBJ2-7; no clear D gene. Germline assignment: CDR1 MNHNS and CDR2 SASEGT. The CDR3 is 13 amino acids. With 2 bases removed from V and 8 bases from J, the gap between germline ends came to 13 bases. The CDR3 is CASSESAFAQQYF. The CDR3 DNA is TGTGCCAGCAGTGAAAGTGCTTTCGCCCAGCAGTACTTC.

The V call is TRBV7-2, the J call TRBJ1-2; D gene uncertain. Germline lookup yields CDR1 SGHTA and CDR2 FQGNSA. The CDR3 spans 13 residues. V was clipped by 1 base and J by 5 bases, with 8 bases between them. CDR3 coding DNA: TGTGCCAGCAGCTTAGTCGCTGGGTATGGCTACACCTTC. The encoded protein is CASSLVAGYGYTF.

The CDR3 reads CASSLRWVPNTEAFF. Written as DNA, the CDR3 is TGTGCCAGCAGTTTACGGTGGGTTCCGAACACTGAAGCTTTCTTT. The chain recombines TRBV28 with TRBJ1-1; no firm D call. V lost 2 bases and J lost 1, with 11 bases in between. The germline gives CDR1 MDHEN, CDR2 SYDVKM. The CDR3 length is 15 residues.

For this clonotype: The junction does not match germline at one end; this may be a read error. The rearrangement joins TRBV19 to TRBJ2-1, with no clear D. The germline V gene encodes CDR1 LNHDA and CDR2 SQIVND (reference sequence). CDR3 size: 18 residues. CDR3 amino acids: CASIPQTAVGSSYTEPFF. The CDR3 bases are TGTGCCAGTATCCCCCAAACGGCAGTCGGCAGCTCCTACACTGAGCCGTTCTTC.

This clonotype was observed a few times. This chain uses TRBV5-1 with TRBJ2-7; perhaps TRBD2 as D (6 bases). Germline V gene sequence: CDR1 SGHRS, CDR2 YFSETQ. The CDR3 length is 14 residues. The V end was cut by 4 bases, the J end by 2 bases, with 13 bases between. The CDR3 DNA reads as TGCGCCAGCAGCCGGGGGACTCCGGCCTACGAGCAGTACTTC. Its protein product is CASSRGTPAYEQYF.

Here the CDR3 DNA reads TGTGCCAGCAGCACACCGTTCTCTGGGGCCAACGTCCTGACTTTC. Translation: CASSTPFSGANVLTF. This sequence joins TRBV7-8 and TRBJ2-6; D not certain. V lost 5 bases, J lost 0 bases, and 8 bases lay in between. This CDR3 is 15 amino acids long. In germline, CDR1 is SGHVS, CDR2 FQNEAQ.

This clonotype showed up just a few times. The chain employs TRBV27 and TRBJ1-6, with D unclear. Germline V CDR1 and CDR2: MNHEY, SMNVEV (reference sequence). This CDR3 has 15 residues. Trimming pared 9 bases from V and 1 base from J, leaving 13 bases between. The CDR3 loop is CASRKEWSYNSPLHF. The CDR3, as DNA: TGTGCCAGTAGAAAAGAGTGGTCCTATAATTCACCCCTCCACTTT.

This rearrangement joins TRBV6-1 to TRBJ1-5; D unclear. Germline assignment: CDR1 MNHNS and CDR2 SASEGT. V was trimmed by 7 bases and J by 3 bases, leaving 16 bases between them. This CDR3 contains 15 residues. The CDR3 DNA reads TGTGCCAGCAACGGACGGACCGCCTTCAATCAGCCCCAGCATTTT. Its protein is CASNGRTAFNQPQHF.

The rearrangement joins TRBV29-1 to TRBJ1-3, with 9 positions matching TRBD1. Losses at the gene ends were 3 bases for V and 7 bases for J; bases not matched to a gene: 4. The germline V gene encodes CDR1 SQVTM and CDR2 ANQGSEA. This CDR3 spans 13 amino acids. CDR3 loop: CSVETGGSNTIYF. The DNA of the CDR3 is TGCAGCGTTGAGACAGGGGGAAGCAACACCATATATTTT.

This clonotype was detected a few times. A much larger clone differs by one base, so this may be a read error. The chain is built from TRBV12-3 or TRBV12-4 and TRBJ2-1; the match to TRBD2 covers 13 bases. The CDR3 sequence is 14 residues long. The CDR3 DNA sequence: TGTGCCAGCAGCTTGACTAGCGGGAGGAATGAGCAGTTATTC. Protein sequence: CASSLTSGRNEQLF.

Many counts were recorded for this clonotype. The V gene is TRBV28, the J gene TRBJ1-2; D remains ambiguous. There are 14 residues in the CDR3. Germline V gene data show CDR1 as MDHEN and CDR2 as SYDVKM. V gave up 4 bases and J gave up 6 bases, with 15 bases separating them. In DNA form, the CDR3 reads TGTGCCAGCAGTTCTCCGGGAATGGGCGATGGCTACACCTTC. Protein sequence: CASSSPGMGDGYTF.

This rearrangement joins TRBV12-3 or TRBV12-4 to TRBJ1-2; TRBD1 matches at 7 bases. The CDR3 has 13 amino acids. After removal of 4 bases from V and 7 bases from J, the junction contained 6 bases not matched to a gene. CDR3 in amino acids: CASSWSRGVGYTF. CDR3 DNA: TGTGCCAGCAGTTGGAGCAGGGGGGTTGGCTACACCTTC.

This clonotype was picked up many times. The chain uses TRBV7-2 and TRBJ2-7; TRBD2 is a possible D gene (6 bases). CDR3 size: 13 residues. Germline V CDR1 and CDR2: SGHTA, FQGNSA. The V gene lost 5 bases and the J gene lost 2 bases, with 10 bases spanning the gap. This chain's CDR3 is CASSPGGTYEQYF. The CDR3, as DNA: TGTGCCAGCAGCCCCGGGGGAACCTACGAGCAGTACTTC.

The J gene is TRBJ2-7, the V gene TRBV11-2; D possibly uses TRBD1 or TRBD2 (5 bases each). Germline CDR1 reads SGHAT; CDR2 reads FQNNGV. V was cut by 1 base and J by 4 bases, with 11 bases left in between. The CDR3 is 14 residues long. CDR3 amino acids: CASSLGEGLYEQYF. The CDR3 DNA is TGTGCCAGCAGCTTAGGTGAGGGGTTATACGAGCAGTACTTC.

Concerning this clonotype itself: A read error may be the cause here, since a much bigger clone is one base away. This chain joins TRBV7-6 and TRBJ2-7; maybe TRBD1 (6 bases). The CDR3 runs to 17 residues. The germline CDR1 and CDR2 sequences are SGHVS and FNYEAQ. V shed 5 bases and J shed 9 bases, with 29 bases lying between them. CDR3 in DNA: TGTGCCAGCAGCCCCCCAAGCCCGACAGGTAACCCCCACGGGCAGTACTTC. Translation gives CASSPPSPTGNPHGQYF.

The CDR3 protein is CASSLGGHGPQHF. The CDR3 DNA follows: TGTGCCAGCAGTTTAGGGGGCCACGGGCCCCAGCATTTT. The chain links TRBV28 to TRBJ1-5, with D perhaps TRBD1 (6 bases). V was pared by 2 bases and J by 9 bases, with 11 bases between. In germline, CDR1 is MDHEN, CDR2 SYDVKM. CDR3 length equals 13 residues.

The chain recombines TRBV5-6 with TRBJ2-6; perhaps TRBD1 as D (5 bases). Germline loops: CDR1 SGHDT, CDR2 YYEEEE. Trimming took 0 bases from V and 8 from J, leaving 12 bases between them. The CDR3 extends over 15 amino acids. Here the CDR3 DNA reads TGTGCCAGCAGCTTGGTCCAGGGTAGTACCAACGTCCTGACTTTC. It codes for CASSLVQGSTNVLTF.

This clonotype was detected many times. The rearrangement joins TRBV2 to TRBJ2-7; the D is unclear. With 7 bases removed from V and 2 bases from J, the gap between germline ends came to 9 bases. The CDR3 runs 12 residues. CDR1 is SNHLY, CDR2 FYNNEI, per germline. The CDR3 sequence: CASKEGPYEQYF. In nucleotides, the CDR3 is TGTGCCAGCAAGGAAGGCCCCTACGAGCAGTACTTC.

For the CDR3, the DNA is TGCGCCAGCAGCTACCACATGGACACTGAAGCTTTCTTT. Protein sequence: CASSYHMDTEAFF. This chain connects TRBV5-1 to TRBJ1-1; no definite D call. The CDR3 is made up of 13 amino acids. The germline V gene encodes CDR1 SGHRS and CDR2 YFSETQ. Trimming cost V 3 bases and J 3 bases, with 9 bases left between them.

Details on this clonotype: It may be a read error: a sequence one base away is much more abundant. The J gene is TRBJ1-6, the V gene TRBV20-1, with D hard to call. Germline V gives CDR1 DFQATT, CDR2 SNEGSKA (reference sequence). This CDR3 spans 13 amino acids. The chain's CDR3 is CSADTDGNSSLHF. CDR3 DNA: TGCAGTGCTGATACGGACGGGAATTCATCCCTCCACTTT.

V gene TRBV4-1 combines with J gene TRBJ2-5; D is perhaps TRBD1 or TRBD2 (5 bases each). This CDR3 has 14 residues. Germline lookup yields CDR1 MGHRA and CDR2 YSYEKL. Trimming removed 3 bases from V and 3 bases from J, with 11 bases in between. The CDR3 loop reads CASSQGVGEETQYF. The DNA of the CDR3 is TGCGCCAGCAGCCAGGGGGTAGGGGAAGAGACCCAGTACTTC.

The chain has TRBV12-3 or TRBV12-4 and TRBJ1-1; TRBD1 matches at 8 bases. The CDR3 loop spans 15 amino acids. The ends lost 6 bases at V and 1 base at J; junction bases unmatched: 7. The CDR3 DNA follows: TGTGCCAGCAGCATGTGGGACAGGCGGAACACTGAAGCTTTCTTT. Amino acid sequence: CASSMWDRRNTEAFF.

There are many counts of this clonotype. The chain is built from TRBV7-2 and TRBJ1-5; D not certain. Germline V lookup: CDR1 SGHTA, CDR2 FQGNSA. The CDR3 is made up of 16 amino acids. The V and J ends lost 1 base and 0 bases respectively, with 10 bases between them. The CDR3 coding sequence is TGTGCCAGCAGCTTAGGAACAATAAATAGCAATCAGCCCCAGCATTTT. Translated: CASSLGTINSNQPQHF.

In its sample, this clonotype was seen a few times. The rearrangement uses TRBV29-1 and TRBJ2-5, with 7 positions matching TRBD1. This CDR3 comprises 13 residues. The germline V gene has CDR1 SQVTM and CDR2 ANQGSEA. The V and J ends lost 4 bases and 4 bases, in that order; junction bases with no gene match: 6. The CDR3 region has the DNA TGCAGCGTTGGTCGGGCAGGGGGAGAGACCCAGTACTTC. Protein: CSVGRAGGETQYF.

This chain uses TRBV28 with TRBJ2-2; D remains unclear. The CDR3 has 14 amino acids. With 3 bases removed from V and 4 bases from J, the gap between germline ends came to 9 bases. Germline values: CDR1 MDHEN, CDR2 SYDVKM. The CDR3 loop is CASSFPQRTGELFF. The CDR3 DNA reads TGTGCCAGCAGTTTCCCACAGCGCACCGGGGAGCTGTTTTTT.

There are a few counts of this clonotype. This sequence joins TRBV7-2 and TRBJ2-1, with TRBD1 identical over 8 bases. Trimming took 2 bases from V and 10 from J; bases not matched to a gene: 13. CDR1 is SGHTA and CDR2 is FQGNSA in the germline V gene. The CDR3 runs 16 residues. The CDR3 sequence is CASSLTPIDRGGEQFF. For the CDR3, the DNA is TGTGCCAGCAGCTTAACCCCCATCGACAGGGGTGGCGAGCAGTTCTTC.